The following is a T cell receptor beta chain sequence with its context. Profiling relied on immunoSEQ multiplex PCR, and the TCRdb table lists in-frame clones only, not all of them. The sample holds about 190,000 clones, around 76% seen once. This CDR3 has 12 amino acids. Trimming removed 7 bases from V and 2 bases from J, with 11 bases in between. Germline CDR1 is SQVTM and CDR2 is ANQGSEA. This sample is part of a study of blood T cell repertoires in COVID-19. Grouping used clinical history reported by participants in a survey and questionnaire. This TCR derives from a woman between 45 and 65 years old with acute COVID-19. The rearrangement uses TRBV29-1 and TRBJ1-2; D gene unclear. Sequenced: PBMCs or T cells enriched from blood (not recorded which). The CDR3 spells CSAGEGNYGYTF. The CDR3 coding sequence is TGCAGCGCCGGGGAGGGAAACTATGGCTACACCTTC.